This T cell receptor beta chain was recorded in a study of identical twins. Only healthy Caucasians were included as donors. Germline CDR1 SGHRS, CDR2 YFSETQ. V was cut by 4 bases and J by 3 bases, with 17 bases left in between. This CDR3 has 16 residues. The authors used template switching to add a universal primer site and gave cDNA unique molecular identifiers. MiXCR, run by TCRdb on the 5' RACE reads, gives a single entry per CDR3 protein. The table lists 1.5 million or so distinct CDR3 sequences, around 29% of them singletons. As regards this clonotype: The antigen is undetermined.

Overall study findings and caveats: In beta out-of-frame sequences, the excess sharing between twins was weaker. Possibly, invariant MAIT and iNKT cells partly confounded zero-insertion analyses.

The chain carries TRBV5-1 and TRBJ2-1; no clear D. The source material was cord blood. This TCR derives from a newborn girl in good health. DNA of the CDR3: TGCGCCAGCAGCCCGTCCGGCGGAAAGCTCTACAATGAGCAGTTCTTC. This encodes CASSPSGGKLYNEQFF.